What follows are 20 T cell receptor beta chains derived from one specimen sequenced in a study of T cell changes during pregnancy in multiple sclerosis. Clones were read by immunoSEQ multiplex PCR, and TCRdb kept only the in-frame ones, dropping some. This sample carries about 68,000 clones, about nine tenths of them seen once, and the ten largest clones take 1.5%. The material was peripheral blood, obtained in the third trimester of pregnancy. Every receptor here comes from a female donor with multiple sclerosis, enrolled in a pregnancy study.

Details on this clone: The CDR3 carries no conserved terminal phenylalanine or tryptophan, so it likely arises from a read error. The limits of the CDR3 on the DNA are not certain, so only TCRdb's listed CDR3 is given. The chain recombines TRBV4-1 with TRBJ2-7; no DNA check was done on the table's D call, TRBD1. From germline, CDR1 is MGHRA and CDR2 YSYEKL. The CDR3 is 14 residues long, counting both termini. CDR3 amino acids: CASSQDRVMPESPL.

The gene calls are TRBV27 and TRBJ1-1; TRBD1 matches 10 bases. The CDR3 runs to 16 residues. Looked up from germline, CDR1 is MNHEY and CDR2 is SMNVEV (reference sequence). The J segment lost 1 base and the V segment lost 1 base, leaving 3 bases of the junction unmatched. CDR3 residues: CASSLWTGGRNTEAFF. The CDR3 nucleotides read TGTGCCAGCAGTTTATGGACAGGGGGAAGGAACACTGAAGCTTTCTTT.

The chain combines TRBV7-6 with TRBJ2-7; 9 nucleotides line up with TRBD1. Per the germline V gene, CDR1 is SGHVS and CDR2 is FNYEAQ. Germline trimming cut 5 bases from V and 5 bases from J; bases unmatched to any gene: 10. The CDR3 totals 15 residues. The CDR3 sequence: CASSPGTGSPNEQYF. The CDR3 nucleotides are TGTGCCAGCAGCCCCGGGACAGGGAGTCCTAACGAGCAGTACTTC.

The V and J genes are TRBV5-4 and TRBJ2-1; 10 bases align to TRBD2. Trimming removed 4 bases from V and 0 bases from J; junction bases left unmatched: 7. Germline CDR1 SGHNT, CDR2 YYREEE (reference sequence). The CDR3 length is 17 residues. The DNA of the CDR3 is TGTGCCAGCAGCCTGGGGTCTAGCGGGAGCTCCTACAATGAGCAGTTCTTC. Encoded protein: CASSLGSSGSSYNEQFF.

The chain recombines TRBV18 with TRBJ1-5; 8 bases fit TRBD1. The CDR3 is made up of 15 amino acids. CDR1 and CDR2 (germline): KGHSH, LQKENI. V was clipped by 4 bases and J by 5 bases; unmatched bases: 7. This CDR3 is CASSQGLTGDQPQHF. The CDR3 nucleotides read TGTGCCAGCTCACAAGGGCTGACAGGGGATCAGCCCCAGCATTTT.

The V call is TRBV7-2, the J call TRBJ2-3; D not resolved. The V end lost 5 bases, the J end lost 0 bases, and 9 bases lay between the germline ends. The CDR3 totals 14 residues. Germline V gene data show CDR1 as SGHTA and CDR2 as FQGNSA. The CDR3 DNA is TGTGCCAGCAGCACGACAACTAGCACAGATACGCAGTATTTT. This translates into CASSTTTSTDTQYF.

The CDR3 DNA sequence: TGTGCCAGCAGTGAACAGGGGGTGATGGGCACTGAAGCTTTCTTT. This translates into CASSEQGVMGTEAFF. The chain recombines TRBV2 with TRBJ1-1; 7 bases align to TRBD1. Per the germline V gene, CDR1 is SNHLY and CDR2 is FYNNEI. The CDR3 totals 15 residues. The junction had 7 bases not matched to a gene; V was cut back by 2 bases and J by 4 bases.

This clone was seen just once. Other DNA sequences from this sample encode an identical CDR3 as well. The CDR3 DNA is TGTGCCAGCAGCTCGGGACAGGCCAAAAACATTCAGTACTTC. This sequence encodes CASSSGQAKNIQYF. J is TRBJ2-4 and V is TRBV7-2, with 7 bases matching TRBD1. CDR3 length: 14 amino acids. Germline CDR1 is SGHTA and CDR2 is FQGNSA. V dropped 4 bases and J dropped 1; count of bases not matched to a gene: 1. The complete variable domain, with remaining parts taken from reference TRBV7-2 and TRBJ2-4, reads GAGVSQSPSNKVTEKGKDVELRCDPISGHTALYWYRQSLGQGLEFLIYFQGNSAPDKSGLPSDRFSAERTGGSVSTLTIQRTQQEDSAVYLCASSSGQAKNIQYFGAGTRLSVL.

The chain has TRBV10-3 and TRBJ2-5; TRBD1 matches 11 bases. V shed 6 bases, J shed 3 bases, and the junction held 3 bases outside the gene matches. CDR3 length equals 14 residues. Germline loops: CDR1 ENHRY, CDR2 SYGVKD. The CDR3 loop reads CAIRRTGGKETQYF. The CDR3 DNA reads as TGTGCCATCAGGCGGACAGGGGGCAAAGAGACCCAGTACTTC.

V and J are TRBV5-1 and TRBJ1-3; 7 nucleotides match TRBD1. With 1 base clipped from V and 4 bases from J, the junction kept 2 bases outside the gene matches. This CDR3 spans 14 amino acids. CDR1 SGHRS and CDR2 YFSETQ come from the germline V gene. CDR3 region: CASSLTTGGNTIYF. CDR3 nucleotide sequence: TGCGCCAGCAGCTTGACGACAGGGGGAAACACCATATATTTT.

This clone was seen a handful of times. The rearrangement joins TRBV29-1 to TRBJ1-2, with D possibly TRBD1 on 6 matching bases. Deletions cut 4 bases from V and 8 bases from J, with 11 bases between. The length of the CDR3 is 11 residues. Per germline, CDR1 SQVTM and CDR2 ANQGSEA. CDR3 nucleotide sequence: TGCAGCGTTGTACAGGGTAGAGGCTACACCTTC. Amino acid sequence: CSVVQGRGYTF.

The CDR3 spells CSVPTPGGPSYNEQFF. The CDR3 DNA sequence: TGCAGCGTTCCAACCCCAGGAGGGCCATCCTACAATGAGCAGTTCTTC. V gene TRBV29-1 combines with J gene TRBJ2-1, with D maybe TRBD2 (6 bases). With 5 bases removed from V and 1 base from J, the gap between germline ends came to 18 bases. CDR1 is SQVTM, CDR2 ANQGSEA, per germline. CDR3 length: 16 amino acids.

This chain uses TRBV27 with TRBJ1-2; 7 bases are shared with TRBD1. This CDR3 spans 16 amino acids. The germline V gene encodes CDR1 MNHEY and CDR2 SMNVEV (reference sequence). V lost 5 bases, J lost 5 bases, and 14 bases stayed unmatched. The CDR3 spells CASSGQATGPPYGYTF. The CDR3 DNA follows: TGTGCCAGCAGTGGACAGGCGACGGGTCCACCGTATGGCTACACCTTC.

CDR3 loop: CASSELDYYSNQPQHF. The CDR3, as DNA: TGCGCCAGCAGTGAATTGGACTACTATAGCAATCAGCCCCAGCATTTT. The rearrangement uses TRBV10-2 and TRBJ1-5; D not resolved. Germline loops: CDR1 WSHSY, CDR2 SAAADI. The CDR3 runs to 16 residues. Trimming shortened V by 3 bases and J by 0 bases, and 12 bases separated the two germline ends.

This clone was seen once. The gene calls are TRBV29-1 and TRBJ2-1; 9 bases line up with TRBD2. Germline lookup yields CDR1 SQVTM and CDR2 ANQGSEA. V was pared by 0 bases and J by 2 bases, with 5 bases of the junction left unmatched. This CDR3 comprises 16 residues. Written as DNA, the CDR3 is TGCAGCGTTGAAGACTTAGCTAGCGGGACCTACAATGAGCAGTTCTTC. Translating it yields CSVEDLASGTYNEQFF.

CDR3 region: CASSARSYGYTF. The CDR3 DNA sequence: TGTGCCAGTAGTGCACGCAGCTATGGCTACACCTTC. This chain uses TRBV19 with TRBJ1-2, with D unclear. The CDR3 consists of 12 residues. Germline V gene sequence: CDR1 LNHDA, CDR2 SQIVND (reference sequence). V was shortened by 5 bases and J by 4 bases, with 8 bases between the two germline ends.

The rearrangement joins TRBV7-2 to TRBJ1-1; 11 positions agree with TRBD1. The CDR3 spans 14 residues. Germline-derived CDR1 and CDR2 are SGHTA and FQGNSA. Trimming at V came to 2 bases and at J to 7 bases, leaving 3 bases not matched to a gene. The CDR3 region has the DNA TGTGCCAGCAGCTTAAGGGACAGGGGGTTTGAAGCTTTCTTT. Protein sequence: CASSLRDRGFEAFF.

This clone came up once. V is TRBV7-3 and J is TRBJ1-1, with 7 bases lining up with TRBD1. The trim removed 5 bases at V and 4 bases at J, leaving 7 bases unmatched. The CDR3 spans 14 residues. The germline gives CDR1 SGHTA, CDR2 FQGTGA. DNA for the CDR3: TGTGCCAGCAGCCCACAGGGGCTAAGCACTGAAGCTTTCTTT. Protein sequence: CASSPQGLSTEAFF.

The chain combines TRBV19 with TRBJ1-6; the D gene is possibly TRBD1 (6 bases). The CDR3 has 15 amino acids. Trimming left V 5 bases short and J 4 bases short, with 12 bases between. Germline lookup yields CDR1 LNHDA and CDR2 SQIVND (reference sequence). In nucleotides, the CDR3 is TGTGCCAGTAGTGAAACAGGGAATTATAATTCACCCCTCCACTTT. Protein product: CASSETGNYNSPLHF. Full variable domain (outside the CDR3, taken from reference TRBV19 and TRBJ1-6): DGGITQSPKYLFRKEGQNVTLSCEQNLNHDAMYWYRQDPGQGLRLIYYSQIVNDFQKGDIAEGYSVSREKKESFPLTVTSAQKNPTAFYLCASSETGNYNSPLHFGNGTRLTVT.

This clone appeared a single time. The genes are TRBV6-6 and TRBJ2-7; D is undetermined. Germline assignment: CDR1 MNHNY and CDR2 SVGAGI (reference sequence). Trimming removed 6 bases from V and 2 bases from J, with 8 bases in between. CDR3 length: 12 amino acids. The CDR3 coding sequence is TGTGCCAGCAGATCAGTGGCCTACGAGCAGTACTTC. Amino acids: CASRSVAYEQYF.